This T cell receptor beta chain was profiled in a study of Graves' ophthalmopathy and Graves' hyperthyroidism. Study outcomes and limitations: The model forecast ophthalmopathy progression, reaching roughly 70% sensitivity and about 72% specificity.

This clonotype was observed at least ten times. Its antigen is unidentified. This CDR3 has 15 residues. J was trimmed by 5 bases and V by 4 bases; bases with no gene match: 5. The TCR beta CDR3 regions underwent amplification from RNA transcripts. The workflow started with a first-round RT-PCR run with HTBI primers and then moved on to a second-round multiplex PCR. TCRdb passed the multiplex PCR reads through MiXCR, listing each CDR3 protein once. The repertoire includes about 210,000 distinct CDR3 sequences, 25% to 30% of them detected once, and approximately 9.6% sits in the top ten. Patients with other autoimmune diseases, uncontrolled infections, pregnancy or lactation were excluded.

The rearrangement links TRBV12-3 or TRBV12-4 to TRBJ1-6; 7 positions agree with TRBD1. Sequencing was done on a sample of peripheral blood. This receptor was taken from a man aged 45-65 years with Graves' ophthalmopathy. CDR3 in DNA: TGTGCCAGCAGTTCCCGACAGGGAAATAATTCACCCCTCCACTTT. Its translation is CASSSRQGNNSPLHF.